The 7 T cell receptor beta chains presented below share a single source sample, sequenced in a study of beta chain features in type 1 diabetes. Reverse transcribing all isolated RNA meant expressed TCRB transcripts were sequenced. Here immunoSEQ multiplex PCR was the method, and the copy in TCRdb shows in-frame clones only, minus some. This sample yields approximately 730,000 clones, of which around 15% are seen a single time; approximately 0.02% belongs to the top ten. These receptors have no identified antigens. Study-wide results and caveats: Significant though moderate, a shortening of TCRB CDR3s appeared in all four CD4+ subsets of Type 1 diabetes patients.

The sample taken for sequencing was naive CD4+ T cells from blood. These receptors all come from a man aged 18 to 29 with type 1 diabetes.

This clone has only a few counts. V gene TRBV30 combines with J gene TRBJ2-6, with D possibly being TRBD2 (5 bases). This CDR3 spans 15 amino acids. Germline V gene data show CDR1 as GTSNPN and CDR2 as SVGIG (reference sequence). V lost 3 bases and J 4 bases, leaving 13 bases between the germline ends. The CDR3 sequence is CAWRGVLGGANVLTF. The CDR3 DNA follows: TGTGCCTGGAGGGGAGTGCTAGGAGGGGCCAACGTCCTGACTTTC.

This clone was detected a few times. V usage is TRBV25-1 and J usage is TRBJ2-3, with D tentatively TRBD1 (5 bases). CDR3 length: 17 amino acids. With 8 bases removed from V and 2 bases from J, the gap between germline ends came to 23 bases. Germline-derived CDR1 and CDR2 are MGHDK and SYGVNS. This chain's CDR3 is CASSLPGPGWNTDTQYF. DNA for the CDR3: TGTGCCAGCTCCCTCCCAGGTCCAGGGTGGAACACAGATACGCAGTATTTT.

This clone was counted a few times. This rearrangement joins TRBV2 to TRBJ2-5, with D perhaps matching TRBD2 (5 bases). CDR1 is SNHLY, CDR2 FYNNEI, per germline. This CDR3 has 12 amino acids. V lost 7 bases and J lost 5, with 11 bases in between. This chain's CDR3 is CASTRVGETQYF. The CDR3 DNA is TGTGCCAGCACGAGGGTGGGGGAGACCCAGTACTTC. Based on the CDR3 plus reference TRBV2 and TRBJ2-5, the full variable domain is EPEVTQTPSHQVTQMGQEVILRCVPISNHLYFYWYRQILGQKVEFLVSFYNNEISEKSEIFDDQFSVERPDGSNFTLKIRSTKLEDSAMYFCASTRVGETQYFGPGTRLLVL.

The table lists this clone with a few counts. This sequence joins TRBV30 and TRBJ1-4; 8 bases are a match to TRBD1. The V gene end was trimmed by 6 bases and the J gene end by 3 bases; junction bases not matched to a gene: 9. The length of the CDR3 is 15 residues. In germline, CDR1 is GTSNPN, CDR2 SVGIG (reference sequence). The CDR3 region has the DNA TGTGCCTGTCCTCCCCAGGGGGCCCCTAATGAAAAACTGTTTTTT. Residues: CACPPQGAPNEKLFF. Full variable domain (outside the CDR3, taken from reference TRBV30 and TRBJ1-4): SQTIHQWPATLVQPVGSPLSLECTVEGTSNPNLYWYRQAAGRGLQLLFYSVGIGQISSEVPQNLSASRPQDRQFILSSKKLLLSDSGFYLCACPPQGAPNEKLFFGSGTQLSVL.

The rearrangement joins TRBV30 to TRBJ1-1; 10 bases align to TRBD1. CDR1 GTSNPN and CDR2 SVGIG come from the germline V gene (reference sequence). The CDR3 extends over 14 amino acids. Losses at the gene ends were 2 bases for V and 5 bases for J; bases not matched to a gene: 5. CDR3 bases: TGTGCCTGGAGTACGGGACAGGGGATAACTGAAGCTTTCTTT. Protein: CAWSTGQGITEAFF.

The rearrangement uses TRBV5-1 and TRBJ2-1, with D maybe TRBD1 (5 bases). The germline V and J ends were trimmed by 3 bases and 4 bases, with 11 bases remaining between them. The germline V gene has CDR1 SGHRS and CDR2 YFSETQ. The CDR3 has 14 residues. The CDR3 bases are TGCGCCAGCAGCTCCTCGGACACATACAATGAGCAGTTCTTC. This translates into CASSSSDTYNEQFF. Full variable domain (remainder filled in from reference TRBV5-1 and TRBJ2-1): KAGVTQTPRYLIKTRGQQVTLSCSPISGHRSVSWYQQTPGQGLQFLFEYFSETQRNKGNFPGRFSGRQFSNSRSEMNVSTLELGDSALYLCASSSSDTYNEQFFGPGTRLTVL.

This clone was detected only a few times. The chain carries TRBV19 and TRBJ2-5; 9 bases align to TRBD2. The CDR3 is made up of 18 amino acids. Trimming at V came to 3 bases and at J to 4 bases, leaving 15 bases not matched to a gene. Germline CDR1 reads LNHDA; CDR2 reads SQIVND (reference sequence). CDR3 sequence reads: CASSIATMGTSLGETQYF. CDR3 sequence (DNA): TGTGCCAGTAGTATTGCCACAATGGGGACTAGCCTTGGAGAGACCCAGTACTTC. The full variable domain, rest sourced from reference TRBV19 and TRBJ2-5, is DGGITQSPKYLFRKEGQNVTLSCEQNLNHDAMYWYRQDPGQGLRLIYYSQIVNDFQKGDIAEGYSVSREKKESFPLTVTSAQKNPTAFYLCASSIATMGTSLGETQYFGPGTRLLVL.